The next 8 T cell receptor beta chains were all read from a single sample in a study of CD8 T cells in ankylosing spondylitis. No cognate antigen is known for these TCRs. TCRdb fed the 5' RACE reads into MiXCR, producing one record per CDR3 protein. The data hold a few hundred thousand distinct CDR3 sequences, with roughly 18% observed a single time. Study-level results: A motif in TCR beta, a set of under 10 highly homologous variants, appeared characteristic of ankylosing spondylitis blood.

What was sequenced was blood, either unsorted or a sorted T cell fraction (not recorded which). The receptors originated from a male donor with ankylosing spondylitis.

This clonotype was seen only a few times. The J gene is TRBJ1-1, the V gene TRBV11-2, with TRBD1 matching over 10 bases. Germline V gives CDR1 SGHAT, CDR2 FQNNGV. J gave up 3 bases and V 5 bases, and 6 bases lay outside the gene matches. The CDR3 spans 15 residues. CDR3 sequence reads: CASSLRQGADTEAFF. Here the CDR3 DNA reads TGTGCCAGCAGCCTTAGACAGGGGGCGGACACTGAAGCTTTCTTT. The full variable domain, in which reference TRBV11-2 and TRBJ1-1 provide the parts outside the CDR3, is EAGVAQSPRYKIIEKRQSVAFWCNPISGHATLYWYQQILGQGPKLLIQFQNNGVVDDSQLPKDRFSAERLKGVDSTLKIQPAKLEDSAVYLCASSLRQGADTEAFFGQGTRLTVV.

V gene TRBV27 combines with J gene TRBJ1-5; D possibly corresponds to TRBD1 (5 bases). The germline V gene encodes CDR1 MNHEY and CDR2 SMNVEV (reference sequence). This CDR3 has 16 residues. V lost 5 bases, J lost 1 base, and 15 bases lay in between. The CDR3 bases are TGTGCCAGCAGTCATACATGGGACCTCAGCAATCAGCCCCAGCATTTT. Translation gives CASSHTWDLSNQPQHF.

The CDR3 here is CASSLRAAGELFF. The CDR3 DNA sequence: TGCGCCAGCAGCCTAAGAGCGGCCGGGGAGCTGTTTTTT. The V and J genes are TRBV4-3 and TRBJ2-2, with D possibly matching TRBD2 (5 bases). Germline V gives CDR1 LGHNA, CDR2 YSLEER. The CDR3 consists of 13 residues. Trimming shortened V by 4 bases and J by 6 bases, and 9 bases separated the two germline ends.

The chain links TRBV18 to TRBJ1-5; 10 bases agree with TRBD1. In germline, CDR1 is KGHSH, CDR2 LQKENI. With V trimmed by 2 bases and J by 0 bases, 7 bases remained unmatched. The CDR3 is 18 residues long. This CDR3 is CASSPVGQGRDSNQPQHF. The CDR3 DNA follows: TGTGCCAGCTCACCAGTGGGACAGGGGAGAGATAGCAATCAGCCCCAGCATTTT.

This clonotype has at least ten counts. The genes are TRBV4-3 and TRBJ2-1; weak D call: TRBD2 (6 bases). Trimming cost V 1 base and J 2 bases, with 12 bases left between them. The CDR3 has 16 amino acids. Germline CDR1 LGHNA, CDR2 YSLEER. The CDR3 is CASSQAGREAYNEQFF. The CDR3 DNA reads TGCGCCAGCAGCCAAGCCGGCAGGGAGGCCTACAATGAGCAGTTCTTC.

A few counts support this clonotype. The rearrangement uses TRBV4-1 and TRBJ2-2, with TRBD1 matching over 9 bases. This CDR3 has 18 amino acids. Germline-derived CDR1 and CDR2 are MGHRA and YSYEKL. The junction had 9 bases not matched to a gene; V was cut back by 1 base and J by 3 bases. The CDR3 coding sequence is TGCGCCAGCAGCCAAGCTCAGGGGACAGGGATGGACACCGGGGAGCTGTTTTTT. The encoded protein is CASSQAQGTGMDTGELFF.

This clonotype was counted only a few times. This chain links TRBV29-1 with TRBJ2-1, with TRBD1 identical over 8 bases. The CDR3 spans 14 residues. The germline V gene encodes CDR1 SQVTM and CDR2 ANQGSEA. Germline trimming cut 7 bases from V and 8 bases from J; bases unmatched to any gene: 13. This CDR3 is CSAQVGQVVDEQFF. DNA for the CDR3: TGCAGCGCTCAAGTGGGACAGGTTGTCGATGAGCAGTTCTTC.

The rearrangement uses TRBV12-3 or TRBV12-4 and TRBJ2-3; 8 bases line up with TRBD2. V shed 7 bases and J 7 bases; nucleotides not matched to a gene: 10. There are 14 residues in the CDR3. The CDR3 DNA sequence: TGTGCCAGCACCCTCGGGGGGGGGAGGAATACGCAGTATTTT. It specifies CASTLGGGRNTQYF.